This T cell receptor beta chain is drawn from a study of CXCR3-negative and CXCR3-positive naive CD8 T cells. Germline V gene lookup returns CDR1 SGHAT and CDR2 FQNNGV. This CDR3 is 14 amino acids long. Whole-study findings and limits: In both naive subsets diversity was comparably high, whereas memory CD8+ cells showed much lower diversity.

It was by 5' RACE with UMI labels that the TRB cDNA libraries were prepared. TCRdb reprocessed the 5' RACE reads, with one entry per CDR3 protein and no DNA. The listing contains 130,000 or so distinct CDR3 sequences. A CD45RO-CCR7+CD27+CD95- phenotype identified naive CD8+ T cells. Concerning this clonotype: Antigen unknown.

The sequenced sample consisted of naive CXCR3- CD8+ T cells from blood. Subset denoted: CD45RO-CCR7+CD27+CD95- naive CD8+ T cells lacking CXCR3 (TNR3-). This receptor was taken from a human donor in good health. Some clones in this sample may be carry-over from other donors' samples. This chain joins TRBV11-2 and TRBJ2-5; TCRdb returns TRBD1, unconfirmable since there is no DNA. The CDR3 region is CASSWGTDQETQYF.